The 5 T cell receptor beta chains below were found in one sample sequenced in a study of blood T cell repertoires in COVID-19. Using immunoSEQ multiplex PCR, the repertoire was profiled, and TCRdb retains in-frame clones only, with some absent. In the table there are approximately 150,000 clones, 88% of which are singletons. Sequenced material: peripheral blood. These receptors originate from a man in his 70s with active COVID-19.

This sequence joins TRBV11-2 and TRBJ2-2; TRBD2 agrees at 7 bases. This CDR3 spans 15 amino acids. CDR1 and CDR2 (germline): SGHAT, FQNNGV. The J segment lost 5 bases and the V segment lost 2 bases, leaving 5 bases of the junction unmatched. The CDR3 coding sequence is TGTGCCAGCAGCTTAACGGGGAGGGGAACCGGGGAGCTGTTTTTT. Amino acids: CASSLTGRGTGELFF.

About this clone itself: The junction shows a germline mismatch at one end, possibly a read error. The CDR3 region has the DNA TGTGCTAGCAGCCCGACAGACTCTGGAAACACCATATATTTT. Amino acids: CASSPTDSGNTIYF. The chain uses TRBV7-7 and TRBJ1-3, with D possibly matching TRBD1 (5 bases). The CDR3 is made up of 14 amino acids. Germline loops: CDR1 SSHAT, CDR2 FNYEAQ (reference sequence). Full variable domain (remainder filled in from reference TRBV7-7 and TRBJ1-3): GAGVSQSPRYKVTKRGQDVTLRCDPISSHATLYWYQQALGQGPEFLTYFNYEAQPDKSGLPSDRFSAERPEGSISTLTIQRTEQRDSAMYRCASSPTDSGNTIYFGEGSWLTVV.

This clone occurred once. CDR3 residues: CSVPDSGGYTF. Here the CDR3 DNA reads TGCAGTGTCCCGGATTCGGGTGGCTACACCTTC. This chain connects TRBV20-1 to TRBJ1-2, with D uncertain. Germline V CDR1 and CDR2: DFQATT, SNEGSKA (reference sequence). CDR3 size: 11 residues. Trimming took 7 bases from V and 7 from J, leaving 13 bases between them.

This clone was observed once. The V call is TRBV28, the J call TRBJ2-3, with D hard to call. The CDR3 has 14 residues. Germline loops: CDR1 MDHEN, CDR2 SYDVKM. The ends were cut back, 2 bases at V and 0 bases at J, with 6 bases in the middle. For the CDR3, the DNA is TGTGCCAGCAGTTTAATCCCTAGCACAGATACGCAGTATTTT. This encodes CASSLIPSTDTQYF.

This rearrangement joins TRBV18 to TRBJ2-3; no reliable D call. V lost 4 bases to trimming and J lost 0 bases, with 11 bases between them. The CDR3 covers 15 residues. CDR1 is KGHSH and CDR2 is LQKENI in the germline V gene. The CDR3 protein is CASSLLPASTDTQYF. CDR3 sequence (DNA): TGTGCCAGCTCACTACTGCCTGCTAGCACAGATACGCAGTATTTT.